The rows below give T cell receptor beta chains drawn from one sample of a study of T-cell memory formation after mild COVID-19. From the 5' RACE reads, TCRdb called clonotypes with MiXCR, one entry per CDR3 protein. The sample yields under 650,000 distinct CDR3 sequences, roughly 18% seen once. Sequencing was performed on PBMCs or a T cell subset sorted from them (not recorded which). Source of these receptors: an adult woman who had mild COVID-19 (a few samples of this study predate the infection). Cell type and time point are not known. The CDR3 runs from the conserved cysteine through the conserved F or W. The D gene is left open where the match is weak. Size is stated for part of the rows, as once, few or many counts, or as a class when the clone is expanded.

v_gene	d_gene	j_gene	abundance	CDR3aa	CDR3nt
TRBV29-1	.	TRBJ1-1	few	CSVAAQMNTEAFF	TGCAGCGTTGCGGCACAGATGAACACTGAAGCTTTCTTT
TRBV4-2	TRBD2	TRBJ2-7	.	CASSQEGVGTTYEQYF	TGTGCCAGCAGCCAAGAGGGAGTTGGGACTACCTACGAGCAGTACTTC
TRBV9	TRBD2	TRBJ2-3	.	CASSSRTSGTGSTDTQYF	TGTGCCAGCAGCTCCAGGACTAGCGGGACTGGTAGCACAGATACGCAGTATTTT
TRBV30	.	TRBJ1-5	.	CAWTWGDSNQPQHF	TGTGCCTGGACTTGGGGGGATAGCAATCAGCCCCAGCATTTT
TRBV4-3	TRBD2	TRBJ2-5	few	CASSQGGGGDPQYF	TGCGCCAGCAGCCAAGGCGGGGGAGGGGACCCCCAGTACTTC
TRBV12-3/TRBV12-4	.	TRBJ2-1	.	CASSFADREGVEQFF	TGTGCCAGCAGTTTCGCGGACAGGGAGGGAGTTGAGCAGTTCTTC
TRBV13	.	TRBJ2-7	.	CASSPGAQGYEQYF	TGTGCCAGCAGCCCTGGGGCTCAGGGCTACGAGCAGTACTTC
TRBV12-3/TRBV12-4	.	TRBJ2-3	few	CASTIGRPQNTQYF	TGTGCCAGCACCATAGGACGTCCCCAGAATACGCAGTATTTT
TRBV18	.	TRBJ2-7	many	CASSPPGVRTVSYEQYF	TGTGCCAGCTCACCACCGGGGGTCCGGACCGTCTCCTACGAGCAGTACTTC
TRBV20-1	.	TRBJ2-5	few	CSARLPGRGPETQYF	TGCAGTGCTAGGTTACCCGGCCGGGGGCCGGAGACCCAGTACTTC
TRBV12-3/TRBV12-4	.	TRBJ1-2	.	CASSLGVGCTF	TGTGCCAGCAGTTTGGGGGTAGGATGCACCTTC
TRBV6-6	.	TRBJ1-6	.	CASGGRGNSPLHF	TGTGCCAGCGGGGGGAGGGGTAATTCACCCCTCCACTTT
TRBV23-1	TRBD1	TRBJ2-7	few	CASSQAGTGASYEQYF	TGCGCCAGCAGTCAAGCCGGGACAGGGGCCTCCTACGAGCAGTACTTC
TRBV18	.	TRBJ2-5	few	CASSPIGGNLQETQYF	TGTGCCAGCTCACCGATCGGCGGAAATCTCCAAGAGACCCAGTACTTC
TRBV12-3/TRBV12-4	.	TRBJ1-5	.	CASGPDSDNQPQHF	TGTGCCAGCGGGCCTGACTCGGACAATCAGCCCCAGCATTTT
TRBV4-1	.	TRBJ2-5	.	CASSQGRARSLQETQYF	TGCGCCAGCAGCCAAGGGCGGGCTCGTAGTCTCCAAGAGACCCAGTACTTC
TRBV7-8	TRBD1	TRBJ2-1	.	CASSVQGAGSYNEQFF	TGTGCCAGCAGCGTTCAGGGGGCGGGATCCTACAATGAGCAGTTCTTC
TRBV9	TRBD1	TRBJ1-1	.	CASSVEGTANTEAFF	TGTGCCAGCAGCGTAGAGGGGACAGCCAACACTGAAGCTTTCTTT
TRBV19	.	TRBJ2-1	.	CASSRVTYNEQFF	TGTGCCAGTAGTCGGGTAACCTACAATGAGCAGTTCTTC
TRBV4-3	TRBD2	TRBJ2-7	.	CASSLTAGASYEQYF	TGCGCCAGCAGCCTGACAGCGGGAGCGTCCTACGAGCAGTACTTC
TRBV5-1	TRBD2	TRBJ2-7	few	CASSLSAGEAYEQYF	TGCGCCAGCAGCCTGAGCGCGGGGGAGGCCTACGAGCAGTACTTC
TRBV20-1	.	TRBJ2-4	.	CSAAGDLAKNIQYF	TGCAGTGCAGCAGGGGATCTAGCCAAAAACATTCAGTACTTC
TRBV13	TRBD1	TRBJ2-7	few	CASSSSGQGTREQYF	TGTGCCAGCAGCTCCTCGGGACAGGGGACGAGGGAGCAGTACTTC
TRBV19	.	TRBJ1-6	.	CASSILWTENSPLHF	TGTGCCAGTAGTATTCTCTGGACAGAAAATTCACCCCTCCACTTT
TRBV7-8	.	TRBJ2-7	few	CASSSGDPLGQYF	TGTGCCAGCAGCTCCGGGGATCCCCTGGGGCAGTACTTC
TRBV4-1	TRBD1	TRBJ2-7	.	CASSGTVDYEQYF	TGCGCCAGCAGCGGGACAGTTGACTACGAGCAGTACTTC
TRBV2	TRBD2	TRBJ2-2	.	CASKVAGGSGELFF	TGTGCCAGCAAGGTAGCGGGAGGATCCGGGGAGCTGTTTTTT
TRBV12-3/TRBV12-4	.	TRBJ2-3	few	CASSLRVGDTDTQYF	TGTGCCAGCAGTTTACGGGTGGGGGACACAGATACGCAGTATTTT
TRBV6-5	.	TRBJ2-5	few	CASSYSQGHVYQETQYF	TGTGCCAGCAGTTACTCACAGGGACACGTGTACCAAGAGACCCAGTACTTC
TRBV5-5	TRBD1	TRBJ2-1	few	CASSLVGGQGNEQFF	TGTGCCAGCAGCTTGGTGGGGGGACAGGGGAATGAGCAGTTCTTC
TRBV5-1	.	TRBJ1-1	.	CASSLAGGGARTEAFF	TGCGCCAGCAGCTTGGCCGGGGGGGGGGCGAGGACTGAAGCTTTCTTT
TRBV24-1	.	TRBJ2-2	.	CATSDPPRADGELFF	TGTGCCACCAGTGACCCCCCCCGAGCCGACGGGGAGCTGTTTTTT
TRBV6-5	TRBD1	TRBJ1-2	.	CASTRGRSGYTF	TGTGCCAGCACCAGGGGGAGGTCTGGCTACACCTTC
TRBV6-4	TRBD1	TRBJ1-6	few	CASIHRGRNSPLHF	TGTGCCAGCATCCACAGGGGAAGGAATTCACCCCTCCACTTT
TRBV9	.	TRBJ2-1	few	CASSPRDGASSYNEQFF	TGTGCCAGCAGCCCAAGAGACGGGGCGAGCTCCTACAATGAGCAGTTCTTC
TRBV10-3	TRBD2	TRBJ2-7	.	CAIHDSGGPGFGYEQYF	TGTGCCATCCATGACTCGGGAGGGCCGGGGTTCGGCTACGAGCAGTACTTC
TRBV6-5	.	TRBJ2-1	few	CASSYSIGEPGSSYNEQFF	TGTGCCAGCAGTTACTCGATTGGGGAACCGGGATCCTCCTACAATGAGCAGTTCTTC
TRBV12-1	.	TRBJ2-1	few	CASSSLAEPYNEQFF	TGTGCCAGCAGCTCTCTAGCGGAACCTTACAATGAGCAGTTCTTC
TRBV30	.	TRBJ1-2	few	CAWSHWTLVGYTF	TGTGCCTGGAGTCACTGGACCCTTGTGGGCTACACCTTC
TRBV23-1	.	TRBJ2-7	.	CASSQSLRTQSSYEQYF	TGCGCCAGCAGTCAATCGCTTCGGACTCAGAGCTCCTACGAGCAGTACTTC